This T cell receptor (beta chain) is from a study of blood T cell repertoires in COVID-19. The assay was immunoSEQ multiplex PCR, and TCRdb's table has in-frame clones only and misses some. The sample has roughly 84,000 clones; around four fifths are singletons. V lost 1 base to trimming and J lost 3 bases, with 12 bases between them. The germline V gene has CDR1 SGHTA and CDR2 FQGNSA. There are 15 residues in the CDR3. Source material: peripheral blood. This sequence originates from a man older than 75 with active or convalescent COVID-19. The chain is built from TRBV7-2 and TRBJ1-2; a possible D gene is TRBD1 (5 bases). The CDR3 is CASSLGGGGDYGYTF. For the CDR3, the DNA is TGTGCCAGCAGCTTAGGGGGGGGAGGAGACTATGGCTACACCTTC.